This TCR beta chain is from a study of cytomegalovirus exposure and HLA in healthy donors. Repertoires were generated with immunoSEQ multiplex PCR, while TCRdb's copy carries only in-frame clones and drops some. Here the sample spans some 90,000 clones, roughly 87% being singletons. From germline, CDR1 is MNHNS and CDR2 SASEGT. CDR3 length: 16 amino acids. Trimming left V 3 bases short and J 3 bases short, with 18 bases between. The rearrangement uses TRBV6-1 and TRBJ2-7, with D possibly matching TRBD2 (6 bases). Input material: PBMCs. This clonotype originated in a young man in good health and CMV-seropositive. CDR3 DNA sequence: TGTGCCAGCAGTGACCCTGGTGCGGGGCGGTACTACGAGCAGTACTTC. This gives the protein CASSDPGAGRYYEQYF.